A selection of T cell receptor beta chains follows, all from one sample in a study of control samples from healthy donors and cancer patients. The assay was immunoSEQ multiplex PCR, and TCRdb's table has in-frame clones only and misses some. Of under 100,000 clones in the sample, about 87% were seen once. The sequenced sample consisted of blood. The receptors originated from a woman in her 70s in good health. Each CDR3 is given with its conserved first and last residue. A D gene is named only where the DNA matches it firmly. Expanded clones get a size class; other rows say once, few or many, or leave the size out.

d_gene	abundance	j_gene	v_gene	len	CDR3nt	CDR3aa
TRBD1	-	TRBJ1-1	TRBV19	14	TGTGCCAGTAGTGTGGACAGGGTGAGGGCTGAAGCTTTCTTT	CASSVDRVRAEAFF
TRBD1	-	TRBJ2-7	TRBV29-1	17	TGCAGCGTTGAAGATCGGACAGGGGGCGAGATTATCTACGAGCAGTACTTC	CSVEDRTGGEIIYEQYF
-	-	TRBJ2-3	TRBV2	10	TGTGCCAGCAGTGACAGGAGGAAGTATTTT	CASSDRRKYF
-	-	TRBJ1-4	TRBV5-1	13	TGCGCCAGCAGCTTGGGAGGGGGAGGCGAACTGTTTTTT	CASSLGGGGELFF
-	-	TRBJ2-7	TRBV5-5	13	TGTGCCAGCAGCTTAAGGGGGGGCTACGAGCAGTACTTC	CASSLRGGYEQYF
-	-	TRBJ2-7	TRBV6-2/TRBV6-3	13	TGTGCCAGCAGTCGACAGGATACCTACGAGCAGTACTTC	CASSRQDTYEQYF
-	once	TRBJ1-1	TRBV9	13	TGTGCCAGCGAGAGGGTGCAGGACACTGAAGCTTTCTTT	CASERVQDTEAFF
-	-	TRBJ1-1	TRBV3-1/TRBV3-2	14	TGTGCCAGCAGCCAAGCTGTGCGGGCAGGGGAAGCTTTCTTT	CASSQAVRAGEAFF
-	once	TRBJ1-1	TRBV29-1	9	TGCAGCGTTGATAGCGAAGCTTTCTTT	CSVDSEAFF
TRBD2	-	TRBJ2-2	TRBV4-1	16	TGCGCCAGCAGACCGGGACTAGCGAAGAACACCGGGGAGCTGTTTTTT	CASRPGLAKNTGELFF
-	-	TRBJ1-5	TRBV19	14	TGTGCCAGTAGTACTGGGAAGGGGGGTCAGCCCCAGCATTTT	CASSTGKGGQPQHF
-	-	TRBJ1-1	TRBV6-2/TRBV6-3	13	TGTGCCAGCAGTTACACGGAGAACACTGAAGCTTTCTTT	CASSYTENTEAFF